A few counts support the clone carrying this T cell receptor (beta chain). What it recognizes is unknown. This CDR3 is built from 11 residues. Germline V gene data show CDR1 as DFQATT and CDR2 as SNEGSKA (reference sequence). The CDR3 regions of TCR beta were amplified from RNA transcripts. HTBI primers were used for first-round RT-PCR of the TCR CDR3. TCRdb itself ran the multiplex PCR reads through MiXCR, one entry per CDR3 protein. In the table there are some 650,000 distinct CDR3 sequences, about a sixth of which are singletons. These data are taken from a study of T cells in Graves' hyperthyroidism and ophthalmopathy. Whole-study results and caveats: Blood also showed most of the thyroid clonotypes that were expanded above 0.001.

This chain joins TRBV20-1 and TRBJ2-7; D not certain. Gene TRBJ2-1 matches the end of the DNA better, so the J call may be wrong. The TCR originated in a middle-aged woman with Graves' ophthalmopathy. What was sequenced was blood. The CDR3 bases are TGCAGTGCCCGAAGTGAGTACGATCAGTTCTTC. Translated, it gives CSARSEYDQFF.